This TCR beta chain comes out of a study of PD-1 blockade in classical Hodgkin lymphoma. Study findings and constraints: Any patient who commenced nivolumab under 1 year after ASCT was excluded. Compared with baseline, CD4+ but not CD8+ TCR diversity had risen significantly by C4D1. Newly diagnosed patients were reported to start with lower TCR diversity than healthy donors.

On this clone itself: Its specificity is not known.

Brentuximab vedotin exposure varied among the patients, all of whom had relapsed after autologous stem cell transplantation. The table came from immunoSEQ multiplex PCR; TCRdb's copy has only in-frame clones and leaves some out. The sample holds approximately 100,000 clones, roughly 90% seen once. With V trimmed by 4 bases and J by 0 bases, 4 bases remained unmatched. Germline V CDR1 and CDR2: SGHDT, YYEEEE. The CDR3 runs to 16 residues. V and J are TRBV5-6 and TRBJ1-6; 7 bases align to TRBD1. The TCR was taken from a human donor with classical Hodgkin lymphoma. Here the sequenced sample was peripheral blood mononuclear cells (PBMCs), taken before the second cycle of nivolumab. The CDR3 nucleotides are TGTGCCAGCAGCACCCGGGACAGCTCCTATAATTCACCCCTCCACTTT. Its protein is CASSTRDSSYNSPLHF.